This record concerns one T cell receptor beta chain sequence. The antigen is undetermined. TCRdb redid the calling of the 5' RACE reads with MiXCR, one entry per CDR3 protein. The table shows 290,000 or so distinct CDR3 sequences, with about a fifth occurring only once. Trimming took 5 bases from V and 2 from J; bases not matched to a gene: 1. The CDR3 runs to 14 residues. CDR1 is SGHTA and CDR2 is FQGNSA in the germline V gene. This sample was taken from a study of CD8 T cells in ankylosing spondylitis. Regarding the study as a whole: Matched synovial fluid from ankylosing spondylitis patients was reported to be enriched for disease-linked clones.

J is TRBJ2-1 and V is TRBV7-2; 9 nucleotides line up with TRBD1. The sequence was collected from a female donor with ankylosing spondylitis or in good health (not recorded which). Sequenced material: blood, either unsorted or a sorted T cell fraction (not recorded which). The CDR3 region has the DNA TGTGCCAGCAGCGGGGACAGGGCCTACAATGAGCAGTTCTTC. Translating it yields CASSGDRAYNEQFF. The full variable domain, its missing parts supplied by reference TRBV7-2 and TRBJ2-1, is GAGVSQSPSNKVTEKGKDVELRCDPISGHTALYWYRQSLGQGLEFLIYFQGNSAPDKSGLPSDRFSAERTGGSVSTLTIQRTQQEDSAVYLCASSGDRAYNEQFFGPGTRLTVL.